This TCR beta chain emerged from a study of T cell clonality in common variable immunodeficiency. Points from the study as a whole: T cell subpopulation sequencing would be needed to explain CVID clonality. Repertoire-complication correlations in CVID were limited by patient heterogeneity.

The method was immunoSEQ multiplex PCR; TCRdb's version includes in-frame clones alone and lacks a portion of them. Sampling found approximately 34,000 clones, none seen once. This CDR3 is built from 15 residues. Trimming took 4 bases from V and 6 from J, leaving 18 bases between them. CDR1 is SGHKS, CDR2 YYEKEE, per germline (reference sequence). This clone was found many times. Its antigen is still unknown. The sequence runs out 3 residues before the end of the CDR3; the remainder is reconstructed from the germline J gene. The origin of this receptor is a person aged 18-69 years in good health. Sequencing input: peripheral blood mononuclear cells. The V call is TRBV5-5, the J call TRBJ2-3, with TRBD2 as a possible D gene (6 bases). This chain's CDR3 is CASSLSRGWSDTQYF. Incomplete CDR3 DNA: TGTGCCAGCAGCCTCTCTCGGGGGTGGTCGGATACG.